The 3 T cell receptor beta chains presented below share a single source sample, sequenced in a study of cytotoxic CD8 clonotypes in ibrutinib-treated CLL. The protocol was immunoSEQ multiplex PCR, while the TCRdb copy is restricted to in-frame clones and leaves out a portion. The data contain more than 300,000 clones, around four fifths of them seen just once; the ten biggest clones take up over 5%. The sample was PBMCs, taken before ibrutinib treatment. These receptor sequences come from a human donor with chronic lymphocytic leukemia.

The J gene is TRBJ1-2, the V gene TRBV5-8; a weak D match, TRBD1 (6 bases). With 4 bases removed from V and 7 bases from J, the gap between germline ends came to 11 bases. Germline CDR1 and CDR2: SGHTS and YDEGEE. This CDR3 has 12 amino acids. CDR3 in DNA: TGTGCCAGCAGCATACAGGGTCCTGGCTACACCTTC. Translation gives CASSIQGPGYTF.

The chain links TRBV5-1 to TRBJ2-2, with 10 bases identical to TRBD1. The germline V gene encodes CDR1 SGHRS and CDR2 YFSETQ. The J segment lost 4 bases and the V segment lost 1 base, leaving 4 bases of the junction unmatched. The CDR3 contains 16 residues. CDR3 coding DNA: TGCGCCAGCAGCTTGAACGGACAGGGGGTCACCGGGGAGCTGTTTTTT. As protein: CASSLNGQGVTGELFF. Full variable domain (outside the CDR3, taken from reference TRBV5-1 and TRBJ2-2): KAGVTQTPRYLIKTRGQQVTLSCSPISGHRSVSWYQQTPGQGLQFLFEYFSETQRNKGNFPGRFSGRQFSNSRSEMNVSTLELGDSALYLCASSLNGQGVTGELFFGEGSRLTVL.

This chain uses TRBV28 with TRBJ1-1; D uncertain. Trimming removed 5 bases at V and 0 bases at J, with 10 bases between. CDR3 size: 14 residues. The germline V gene encodes CDR1 MDHEN and CDR2 SYDVKM. The CDR3 loop reads CASSLQQVNTEAFF. CDR3 bases: TGTGCCAGCAGTCTTCAGCAGGTGAACACTGAAGCTTTCTTT. The variable domain in full, completed from reference TRBV28 and TRBJ1-1, reads DVKVTQSSRYLVKRTGEKVFLECVQDMDHENMFWYRQDPGLGLRLIYFSYDVKMKEKGDIPEGYSVSREKKERFSLILESASTNQTSMYLCASSLQQVNTEAFFGQGTRLTVV.